This T cell receptor beta chain emerged from a study of early T cells in non-severe SARS-CoV-2 infection. Trimming took off 7 bases at V and 2 bases at J, with 15 bases between the two ends. Per the germline V gene, CDR1 is SQVTM and CDR2 is ANQGSEA. The CDR3 consists of 14 residues. This clonotype was counted a few times. Individual cDNA molecules received unique molecular identifiers. TCRdb reprocessed the 5' RACE reads with MiXCR, giving one entry per CDR3 protein. This sample has tens of thousands of distinct CDR3 sequences; 11% to 15% occur once, and the top ten carry 3%. This chain links TRBV29-1 with TRBJ1-5; D is perhaps TRBD1 (5 bases). This receptor was taken from an adult who was a healthcare worker with PCR-confirmed SARS-CoV-2 infection or an uninfected control (not recorded which). The source material was whole blood. CDR3 region: CSAALGGGNQPQHF. The CDR3 DNA reads as TGCAGCGCTGCTCTCGGGGGAGGCAATCAGCCCCAGCATTTT.